The subject of this entry is one T cell receptor (beta chain). This clonotype was picked up a small number of times. What this receptor recognizes is not known. Base qualities are missing; no much larger clone stands one base away. V is clipped by 7 bases and J by 1 base, and the sequence between their germline boundaries is 14 bases long. The germline V gene supplies CDR1 SGHRS and CDR2 YFSETQ. The CDR3 holds 14 amino acids from the cysteine to the phenylalanine. Of all the DNA, just the CDR3 is kept, 42 bases in frame from base 1. This specimen belongs to a study of CD8 T cells in ankylosing spondylitis (TCRdb year 2017). Some background on the complete study: To find TCR variants linked to disease, the study profiled T cell receptor beta repertoires in ankylosing spondylitis patients and healthy donors. In total, the full study cohort was made up of some 110 healthy donors and 25 ankylosing spondylitis patients. Peripheral blood samples were taken, and synovial fluid was additionally collected from ankylosing spondylitis patients.

Points the paper makes about the study in general: Blood from ankylosing spondylitis patients appeared to be characterized by a TCR beta motif made up of under 10 highly homologous amino acid variants. Some of the motif variants had been reported before in the synovial fluid and blood of reactive arthritis patients, a finding that suggests common disease-initiation mechanisms. Significant enrichment of the disease-linked clones was reported in matched synovial fluid samples from ankylosing spondylitis patients. In peripheral blood, the disease-linked clones were found at relatively low frequencies and had a CD8+ phenotype.

Sequenced on an Illumina HiSeq 2500. Quantitative 5'-RACE with molecular barcodes was the method used to prepare the TCR beta libraries. Per the source publication's procedure: To identify disease-linked TCR variants, a new computational method was used, one built on a probabilistic model of VDJ rearrangement. The public reads were quality trimmed at Q25 with fastp and then assembled into clones with MiXCR by TCRdb, keeping productive beta chains. Rows matching on CDR3 protein sequence are summarized as one entry with the most common DNA and genes. TCRdb, rather than the study authors, made the V and J calls. For this sample there are roughly 700,000 distinct CDR3 sequences; about 20% appear just once. Together, the top ten hold around 19% of the sample.

Material for sequencing was blood, either unsorted or a sorted T cell fraction (not recorded which). This chain is built from TRBV5-1 and TRBJ1-1; the D gene is not confidently resolved. The clonotype originates from a male donor with ankylosing spondylitis. The nucleotides are TGCGCCAGCCTAAAAACCCCAGGGAACACTGAAGCTTTCTTT. Translated, this is CASLKTPGNTEAFF.